This TCR beta chain was recovered during a study of blood T cell repertoires in COVID-19. Looking at the study overall: Whether acute or convalescent, the COVID-19 samples came from the United States, Italy and Spain.

This CDR3 has 17 residues. Clones were sequenced by immunoSEQ multiplex PCR, and TCRdb holds only the in-frame ones, with some missing. The table shows tens of thousands of clones, with roughly 82% occurring only once. Material: peripheral blood. The rearrangement joins TRBV21-1 to TRBJ2-3; the table's D call TRBD1 went unverified against the DNA. TRBV21-1 is tagged as a pseudogene. This receptor was identified in a man in his 60s with acute or convalescent COVID-19. CDR3 coding DNA: TGTGCCAGCAGCAAAGGAGAAAGGACAGCCCGCACAGATACGCAGTATTTT. It codes for CASSKGERTARTDTQYF.